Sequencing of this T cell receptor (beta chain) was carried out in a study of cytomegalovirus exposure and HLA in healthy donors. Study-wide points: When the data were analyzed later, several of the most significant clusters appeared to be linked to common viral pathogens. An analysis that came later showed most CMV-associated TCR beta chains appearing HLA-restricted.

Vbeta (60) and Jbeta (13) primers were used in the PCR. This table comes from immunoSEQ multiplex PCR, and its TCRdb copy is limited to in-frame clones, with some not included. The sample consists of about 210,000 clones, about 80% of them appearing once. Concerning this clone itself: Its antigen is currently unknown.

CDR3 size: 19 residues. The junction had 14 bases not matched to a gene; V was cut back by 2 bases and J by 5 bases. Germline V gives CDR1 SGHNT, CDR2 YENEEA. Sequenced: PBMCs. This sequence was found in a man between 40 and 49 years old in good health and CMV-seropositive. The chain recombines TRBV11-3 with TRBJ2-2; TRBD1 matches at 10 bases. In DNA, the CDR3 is TGTGCCAGCAGCTTACTCCCGGGACAGGGGATCAGGGGAACCGGGGAGCTGTTTTTT. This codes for CASSLLPGQGIRGTGELFF.